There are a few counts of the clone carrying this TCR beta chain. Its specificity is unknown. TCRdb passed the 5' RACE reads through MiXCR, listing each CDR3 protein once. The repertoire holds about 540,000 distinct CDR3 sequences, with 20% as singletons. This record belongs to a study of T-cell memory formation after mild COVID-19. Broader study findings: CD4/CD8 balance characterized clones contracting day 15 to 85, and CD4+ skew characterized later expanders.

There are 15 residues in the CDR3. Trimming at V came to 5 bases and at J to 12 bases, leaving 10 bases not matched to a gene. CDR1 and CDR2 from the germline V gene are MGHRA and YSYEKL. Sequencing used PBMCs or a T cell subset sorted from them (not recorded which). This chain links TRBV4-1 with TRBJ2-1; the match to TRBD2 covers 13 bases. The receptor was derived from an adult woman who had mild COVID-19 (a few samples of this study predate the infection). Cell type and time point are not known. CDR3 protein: CASSTTSGGSEGQFF. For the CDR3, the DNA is TGCGCCAGCAGCACGACTAGCGGGGGGAGTGAGGGGCAGTTCTTC.